Shown below are 8 T cell receptor beta chains from a single sample sequenced in a study of cytomegalovirus exposure and HLA in healthy donors. Both 60 Vbeta primers and 13 Jbeta primers went into the PCR. Libraries were prepared by immunoSEQ multiplex PCR; TCRdb keeps only in-frame clonotypes and omits some of them. The sample yields 90,000 to 100,000 clones, about a tenth seen once. Sequencing was performed on PBMCs. These receptors were taken from a man in his forties or fifties in good health and CMV-seropositive.

V gene TRBV19 combines with J gene TRBJ2-1; D not certain. Germline CDR1 reads LNHDA; CDR2 reads SQIVND (reference sequence). CDR3 length: 16 residues. With 4 bases removed from V and 1 base from J, the gap between germline ends came to 14 bases. CDR3 nucleotide sequence: TGTGCCAGTAGTACTCTGATTTACTCTTCCTACAATGAGCAGTTCTTC. Translated: CASSTLIYSSYNEQFF.

This clone was seen a handful of times. The chain combines TRBV19 with TRBJ2-7, with TRBD1 as a possible D gene (6 bases). V was cut by 10 bases and J by 3 bases, with 13 bases left in between. The CDR3 extends over 12 amino acids. In germline, CDR1 is LNHDA, CDR2 SQIVND (reference sequence). CDR3 loop: CATRDTFYEQYF. Here the CDR3 DNA reads TGTGCCACACGGGACACTTTCTACGAGCAGTACTTC.

This clone showed up just a few times. The rearrangement uses TRBV19 and TRBJ1-5, with TRBD1 matching 7 bases. CDR1 is LNHDA and CDR2 is SQIVND in the germline V gene (reference sequence). The CDR3 consists of 14 residues. V was clipped by 5 bases and J by 11 bases; unmatched bases: 12. The CDR3 loop is CASSQGTAGGSQHF. The CDR3 DNA is TGTGCCAGTAGTCAGGGGACAGCGGGAGGGTCCCAGCATTTT.

The gene calls are TRBV4-3 and TRBJ2-7, with TRBD2 matching over 11 bases. Trimming at V came to 2 bases and at J to 0 bases, leaving 9 bases not matched to a gene. The CDR3 consists of 18 residues. Per the germline V gene, CDR1 is LGHNA and CDR2 is YSLEER. The CDR3, as DNA: TGCGCCAGCAGCCAACAGACAGGGACTAGCGGAGCCTCCTACGAGCAGTACTTC. Translated: CASSQQTGTSGASYEQYF.

Only a few counts were recorded for this clone. The chain has TRBV2 and TRBJ2-7; 12 nucleotides align to TRBD2. This CDR3 has 15 residues. The germline V gene encodes CDR1 SNHLY and CDR2 FYNNEI. V trimming: 4 bases; J trimming: 5 bases; junction bases outside the gene matches: 6. The CDR3: CASSGTSGKVNEQYF. The CDR3 coding sequence is TGTGCCAGCAGTGGGACTAGCGGGAAGGTCAACGAGCAGTACTTC.

This clone was counted only a few times. The J gene is TRBJ2-7, the V gene TRBV7-3, with D maybe TRBD1 (5 bases). The CDR3 sequence is 14 residues long. Per germline, CDR1 SGHTA and CDR2 FQGTGA. V was trimmed by 1 base and J by 5 bases, leaving 12 bases between them. DNA for the CDR3: TGTGCCAGCAGCTTAAGTGGGGCGGACGACGAGCAGTACTTC. Its protein product is CASSLSGADDEQYF.

This clone has only a few counts. This chain connects TRBV19 to TRBJ2-1, with D possibly matching TRBD1 (6 bases). Germline V gene data show CDR1 as LNHDA and CDR2 as SQIVND (reference sequence). Deletions cut 8 bases from V and 4 bases from J, with 18 bases between. The CDR3 is 15 amino acids. As DNA, the CDR3 is TGTGCCAGTGGTCTACGACAGGCGGTGTACAATGAGCAGTTCTTC. Translated: CASGLRQAVYNEQFF.

The V call is TRBV11-2, the J call TRBJ2-1, with TRBD1 matching over 8 bases. CDR3 size: 13 residues. Losses at the gene ends were 5 bases for V and 8 bases for J; bases not matched to a gene: 5. Germline CDR1 reads SGHAT; CDR2 reads FQNNGV. In nucleotides, the CDR3 is TGTGCCAGCAGCCTGGACAGGGACCATGAGCAGTTCTTC. It codes for CASSLDRDHEQFF.